The T cell receptor beta chain under discussion was sequenced for a study of response to subunit inactivated influenza vaccine. The study, taken as a whole, reports: The authors offered the suggestion that each seasonal influenza vaccination recruits few new T cells.

This clonotype was picked up many times. The antigen remains undetermined. Using its own MiXCR run on the RT-PCR reads, TCRdb lists one record per CDR3 protein. The sample lists more than 150,000 distinct CDR3 sequences; around 8.8% were seen once. This receptor was identified in a man over 45 who received an inactivated influenza vaccine. The material was non-naive T cells sorted from PBMCs, obtained on the day of vaccination.

The CDR3 nucleotides read TGCGCCAGCAGCCCGCTAGCGTACTCCTACAATGAGCAGTTCTTC. Amino acid sequence: CASSPLAYSYNEQFF. This rearrangement joins TRBV4-3 to TRBJ2-1; D perhaps matches TRBD2 (6 bases). CDR1 LGHNA and CDR2 YSLEER come from the germline V gene. The CDR3 runs 15 residues. Trimming pared 4 bases from V and 0 bases from J, leaving 10 bases between.